This entry lists 12 T cell receptor beta chains sequenced from one sample in a study of T cell repertoires in cytomegalovirus infection. Via MiXCR, TCRdb re-called the reads, giving one row per CDR3 protein. Of more than 150,000 distinct CDR3 sequences listed, approximately 19% were seen once; the top ten hold around 2.7%. Sequenced: PBMCs. These receptors all come from a human donor in good health (CMV status not recorded). Some clones in this sample may be carry-over from other donors' samples.

The chain is built from TRBV27 and TRBJ2-1, with a tentative D call TRBD1 (8 bases). Trimming removed 3 bases at V and 8 bases at J, with 23 bases between. This CDR3 has 17 residues. The germline gives CDR1 MNHEY, CDR2 SMNVEV (reference sequence). Written as DNA, the CDR3 is TGTGCCAGCAGTTTCCAAGACCCGGGACAGGCGGGGGATGAGCAGTTCTTC. Its translation: CASSFQDPGQAGDEQFF.

This clonotype was seen only a few times. The V gene is TRBV7-6, the J gene TRBJ2-7, with 9 bases that match TRBD1. Germline CDR1 and CDR2: SGHVS and FNYEAQ. The CDR3 length is 16 residues. Trimming removed 5 bases from V and 3 bases from J; junction bases left unmatched: 11. CDR3 residues: CASSPQATGGSYEQYF. CDR3 coding DNA: TGTGCCAGCAGCCCTCAAGCGACAGGGGGGAGCTACGAGCAGTACTTC.

This chain uses TRBV5-4 with TRBJ2-2; possibly TRBD1 or TRBD2 for D (5 bases each). Germline V lookup: CDR1 SGHNT, CDR2 YYREEE (reference sequence). CDR3 length: 15 amino acids. The V gene lost 4 bases and the J gene lost 7 bases, with 17 bases spanning the gap. The CDR3 spells CASSLQGAPVGELFF. As DNA, the CDR3 is TGTGCCAGCAGCCTCCAGGGAGCCCCCGTCGGGGAGCTGTTTTTT.

This clonotype came up many times. The chain recombines TRBV7-8 with TRBJ2-1, with D possibly called TRBD1 or TRBD2 (5 bases each). V shed 5 bases and J shed 4 bases, with 12 bases lying between them. This CDR3 has 14 amino acids. Germline assignment: CDR1 SGHVS and CDR2 FQNEAQ. The CDR3 region has the DNA TGTGCCAGCAGCCTAAGAGGGGAATACAATGAGCAGTTCTTC. Translating it yields CASSLRGEYNEQFF.

The V call is TRBV28, the J call TRBJ2-7, with D possibly matching TRBD1 (5 bases). The V end was cut by 1 base, the J end by 4 bases, with 11 bases between. Germline values: CDR1 MDHEN, CDR2 SYDVKM. The CDR3 totals 14 residues. As DNA, the CDR3 is TGTGCCAGCAGTTTATCTTCAGGGATTTACGAGCAGTACTTC. It yields the protein CASSLSSGIYEQYF. Full variable domain (rest looked up from reference TRBV28 and TRBJ2-7): DVKVTQSSRYLVKRTGEKVFLECVQDMDHENMFWYRQDPGLGLRLIYFSYDVKMKEKGDIPEGYSVSREKKERFSLILESASTNQTSMYLCASSLSSGIYEQYFGPGTRLTVT.

This clonotype was seen many times. This rearrangement joins TRBV7-2 to TRBJ1-5, with 10 bases identical to TRBD1. Losses at the gene ends were 2 bases for V and 7 bases for J; bases not matched to a gene: 5. The CDR3 has 15 amino acids. Germline CDR1 SGHTA, CDR2 FQGNSA. The CDR3 reads CASSLWDRGDQPQHF. The CDR3 DNA sequence: TGTGCCAGCAGCTTATGGGACAGGGGAGACCAGCCCCAGCATTTT. Drawing the rest from reference TRBV7-2 and TRBJ1-5, the complete variable domain is GAGVSQSPSNKVTEKGKDVELRCDPISGHTALYWYRQSLGQGLEFLIYFQGNSAPDKSGLPSDRFSAERTGGSVSTLTIQRTQQEDSAVYLCASSLWDRGDQPQHFGDGTRLSIL.

This clonotype has just a few counts. The V and J genes are TRBV28 and TRBJ1-5, with no clear D. The germline CDR1 and CDR2 sequences are MDHEN and SYDVKM. The V and J ends lost 1 base and 2 bases respectively, with 6 bases between them. This CDR3 is 14 amino acids long. The CDR3 loop is CASSLYGGNQPQHF. CDR3 DNA: TGTGCCAGCAGTTTATACGGCGGCAATCAGCCCCAGCATTTT. The full variable domain, rest sourced from reference TRBV28 and TRBJ1-5, is DVKVTQSSRYLVKRTGEKVFLECVQDMDHENMFWYRQDPGLGLRLIYFSYDVKMKEKGDIPEGYSVSREKKERFSLILESASTNQTSMYLCASSLYGGNQPQHFGDGTRLSIL.

This clonotype was seen repeatedly, ten times or more. The chain recombines TRBV28 with TRBJ1-5; D gene unclear. There are 15 residues in the CDR3. Trimming took off 6 bases at V and 1 base at J, with 13 bases between the two ends. Germline V gives CDR1 MDHEN, CDR2 SYDVKM. CDR3 sequence (DNA): TGTGCCAGCAGCCCGGCCCTGGGCAGCAATCAGCCCCAGCATTTT. Translating it yields CASSPALGSNQPQHF. The complete variable domain, with remaining parts taken from reference TRBV28 and TRBJ1-5, reads DVKVTQSSRYLVKRTGEKVFLECVQDMDHENMFWYRQDPGLGLRLIYFSYDVKMKEKGDIPEGYSVSREKKERFSLILESASTNQTSMYLCASSPALGSNQPQHFGDGTRLSIL.

This clonotype was observed a few times. The chain employs TRBV11-2 and TRBJ2-5, with D tentatively TRBD1 (6 bases). This CDR3 region has 12 residues. The V end was cut by 6 bases, the J end by 5 bases, with 10 bases between. Germline V gene lookup returns CDR1 SGHAT and CDR2 FQNNGV. CDR3 sequence (DNA): TGTGCCAGCAGACCAGGGGTGGAGACCCAGTACTTC. This sequence encodes CASRPGVETQYF.

The sample holds many counts of this clonotype. V is TRBV7-8 and J is TRBJ2-2, with 8 bases aligning to TRBD2. Trimming removed 7 bases from V and 5 bases from J; junction bases left unmatched: 12. CDR1 is SGHVS, CDR2 FQNEAQ, per germline. The length of the CDR3 is 16 residues. This CDR3 is CASNVVGRAGTGELFF. The CDR3 DNA is TGTGCCAGCAACGTTGTCGGGAGGGCCGGGACCGGGGAGCTGTTTTTT.

This clonotype occurred many times. The rearrangement links TRBV7-8 to TRBJ2-7; D gene unclear. Trimming shortened V by 5 bases and J by 1 base, and 9 bases separated the two germline ends. This CDR3 region has 13 residues. Germline CDR1 reads SGHVS; CDR2 reads FQNEAQ. The CDR3 here is CASSHSKSYEQYF. For the CDR3, the DNA is TGTGCCAGCAGCCATAGTAAATCCTACGAGCAGTACTTC.

This clonotype showed up many times. The gene calls are TRBV19 and TRBJ2-1; D remains ambiguous. Germline assignment: CDR1 LNHDA and CDR2 SQIVND (reference sequence). The CDR3 has 12 amino acids. V was cut by 6 bases and J by 9 bases, with 12 bases left in between. The CDR3 reads CASRDRKGEQFF. Written as DNA, the CDR3 is TGTGCCAGTAGAGATCGGAAGGGTGAGCAGTTCTTC.